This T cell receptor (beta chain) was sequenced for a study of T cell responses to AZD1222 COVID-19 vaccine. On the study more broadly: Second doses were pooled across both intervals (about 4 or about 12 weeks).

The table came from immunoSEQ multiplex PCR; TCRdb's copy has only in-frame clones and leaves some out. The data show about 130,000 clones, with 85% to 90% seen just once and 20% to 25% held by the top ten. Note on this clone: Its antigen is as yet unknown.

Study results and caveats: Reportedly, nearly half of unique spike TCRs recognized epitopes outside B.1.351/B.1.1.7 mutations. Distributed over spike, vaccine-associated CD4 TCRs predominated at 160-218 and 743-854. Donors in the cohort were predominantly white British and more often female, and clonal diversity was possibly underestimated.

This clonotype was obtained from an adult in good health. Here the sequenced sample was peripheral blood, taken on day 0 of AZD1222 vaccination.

Written as DNA, the CDR3 is TGCGCCAGCATGGGGGGGTACTCCTACAATGAGCAGTTCTTC. Encoded protein: CASMGGYSYNEQFF. The chain links TRBV5-1 to TRBJ2-1; TRBD2 matches 7 bases. The CDR3 contains 14 residues. V was clipped by 6 bases and J by 0 bases; unmatched bases: 3. Germline CDR1 is SGHRS and CDR2 is YFSETQ.